The present T cell receptor (beta chain) was sequenced within a study of CD8+CD57+ T cells in acquired aplastic anemia (dated by TCRdb to 2016 to 2019). General notes on the study: Extracted DNA from sorted CD4+ and CD8+ cells averaged around 3.3 ug, ranging from roughly 0.2 to 30 ug. Mean read counts for healthy donor samples were 10 million to 10.8 million for CD4+ cells and some 12 million for CD8+ cells. What the work shows at the level of the full study, not this receptor alone: CD8+ Simpson's diversity did not differ significantly between patients and healthy controls (P=0.060). Roughly 30 CD8+ CDR3 sequences were found to be shared between patients and controls, but these sequences appeared to be highly expressed in patients and within the immunodominant clones of the patients.

TCR beta VDJ combination and CDR3 sequence profiling used genomic DNA as the template. An Illumina HiSeq 2000 was the platform used for TCR repertoire sequencing. The study's own analysis went as follows. Repertoire assessment relied on Simpson's diversity index, CDR3 size and DJ length profiles, and TRBV/TRBJ rearrangement plots. Whichever DNA sequence was most abundant in the deep sequencing data was defined as the immunodominant clone. CDR3 amino acid sequences were screened for sharing across subjects and were compared with published repertoires and the VDJdb database. Using fastp trimming at Q25 and MiXCR clonotype assembly, TCRdb reanalyzed the public sequencing data and kept in-frame beta chains. Identical CDR3 protein sequences are pooled into one entry, listed with their most common genes and DNA. The V and J calls, along with clone size, are taken from TCRdb and not from the paper's own processing. This sample has about 200,000 distinct CDR3 sequences in its table, and 30% to 40% of those were observed once. The ten largest make up around 1.1% of the sample.

Germline trimming: 8 bases from V, 1 base from J; junction bases outside gene matches: 7. Spanning cysteine to phenylalanine, the CDR3 consists of 15 amino acids. The entry retains the CDR3 DNA only, 45 bases that are in frame from base 1. CDR1 SGHAT and CDR2 FQDESV were looked up in the germline V gene (reference sequence). Remarks on this clonotype: Its antigen is unknown. This may be a read error: a much more frequent sequence differs by one nucleotide.

In this study, sorted CD4+ and CD8+ T cells from the blood of healthy subjects and of severe aplastic anemia patients had their TCR repertoires deep-sequenced. Ficoll-Paque density gradient centrifugation was used to isolate peripheral blood mononuclear cells. Before DNA was extracted, CD4+ and CD8+ T cells were sorted using either FACS or magnetic beads. The chain was built from TRBV11-1 and TRBJ1-1; 10 bases in the junction line up with TRBD1. Sequenced material: sorted CD4+, CD8+, or CD8+CD57+ T cells (not recorded which) from PBMCs. The origin of this receptor is a human donor in good health, serving as a control. The CDR3 in this case is CASGGGTGENTEAFF. The sequenced DNA: TGTGCCAGCGGCGGAGGGACAGGGGAGAACACTGAAGCTTTCTTT.